Following are 17 T cell receptor beta chains from one sample sequenced in a study of human T cells and chemical hapten exposure. TCRdb reanalysed the RACE reads using MiXCR and keeps one entry per CDR3 protein. The sample has over 85,000 distinct CDR3 sequences, roughly a tenth seen once. Documented time point: patch test 2, 6 weeks after DPC sensitization. Indicated treatment: therapeutic diphenylcyclopropenone sensitization with weekly scalp DPC. The sample here was whole blood, taken in connection with sensitization to the hapten diphenylcyclopropenone (DPC). These receptors originate from a woman aged 40 to 49 with alopecia areata. Some clones in this sample may be carry-over from other donors' samples.

V gene TRBV28 combines with J gene TRBJ2-5, with 10 bases aligning to TRBD1. CDR3 length: 16 amino acids. The junction had 18 bases not matched to a gene; V was cut back by 10 bases and J by 7 bases. CDR1 MDHEN and CDR2 SYDVKM come from the germline V gene. This chain's CDR3 is CAIERPQTGGRGTQYF. CDR3 sequence (DNA): TGTGCCATCGAACGCCCGCAGACAGGGGGCCGGGGGACCCAGTACTTC.

The chain carries TRBV7-2 and TRBJ1-6; D call uncertain. V lost 5 bases, J lost 10 bases, and 24 bases lay in between. Germline-derived CDR1 and CDR2 are SGHTA and FQGNSA. The length of the CDR3 is 17 residues. Here the CDR3 reads CASSPRAAGELGSPLHF. The CDR3 DNA reads as TGTGCCAGCAGCCCCCGGGCAGCTGGGGAACTCGGGTCACCCCTCCACTTT.

This clonotype was seen a few times. The rearrangement links TRBV29-1 to TRBJ2-7; D tentatively fits TRBD1 or TRBD2 (5 bases each). The CDR3 has 13 residues. Trimming removed 7 bases from V and 9 bases from J, with 22 bases in between. The V gene's germline CDR1 is SQVTM and CDR2 ANQGSEA. CDR3 sequence (DNA): TGCAGCGCCCAAAATCCGGGACCCTCCGGGCAGTACTTC. As protein: CSAQNPGPSGQYF.

This clonotype was detected a few times. This chain links TRBV12-2 with TRBJ2-1; TRBD2, the table's D call, lacks a check against the DNA. TRBV12-2 is recorded as a pseudogene. This CDR3 spans 14 amino acids. The CDR3 region is CASRLCIPHNEQFF. As DNA, the CDR3 is TGTGCAAGTCGCTTATGTATCCCTCACAATGAGCAGTTCTTC.

The chain uses TRBV29-1 and TRBJ2-7; D possibly uses TRBD1 or TRBD2 (6 bases each). Germline-derived CDR1 and CDR2 are SQVTM and ANQGSEA. Between the trimmed V and J ends, which lost 6 bases and 4 bases, there was a span of 19 bases. The CDR3 consists of 14 residues. DNA for the CDR3: TGCAGCGTGCCAAGCGGTAGGGGGGCGTACGAGCAGTACTTC. As protein: CSVPSGRGAYEQYF.

This clonotype was counted only a few times. The chain recombines TRBV6-2 or TRBV6-3 with TRBJ1-2; no firm D call. Germline loops: CDR1 MNHEY, CDR2 SVGEGT. V was cut by 2 bases and J by 6 bases, with 7 bases left in between. This CDR3 is built from 12 residues. The CDR3 reads CASSYARDGYTF. The CDR3 bases are TGTGCCAGCAGTTACGCCCGGGATGGCTACACCTTC.

This clonotype was found many times. V and J are TRBV27 and TRBJ1-5; D may be TRBD1 (6 bases). Trimming removed 0 bases at V and 6 bases at J, with 12 bases between. CDR3 length: 15 residues. Germline CDR1 MNHEY, CDR2 SMNVEV (reference sequence). DNA for the CDR3: TGTGCCAGCAGTTTATCGACAGGTGGCGGTCAGCCCCAGCATTTT. Translation gives CASSLSTGGGQPQHF.

This clonotype has only a few counts. This chain joins TRBV29-1 and TRBJ2-3; D not certain. Germline V gene data show CDR1 as SQVTM and CDR2 as ANQGSEA. The CDR3 has 12 amino acids. V was shortened by 7 bases and J by 6 bases, with 14 bases between the two germline ends. Written as DNA, the CDR3 is TGCAGCGATGTGGCGTCTTGGGATACGCAGTATTTT. Translating it yields CSDVASWDTQYF.

The chain employs TRBV28 and TRBJ2-7; D tentatively fits TRBD1 or TRBD2 (6 bases each). Trimming took 5 bases from V and 0 from J, leaving 20 bases between them. CDR1 is MDHEN, CDR2 SYDVKM, per germline. CDR3 length: 17 amino acids. The CDR3 here is CASSPSGGGGSSYEQYF. CDR3 bases: TGTGCCAGCAGTCCCTCCGGGGGCGGAGGGAGCTCCTACGAGCAGTACTTC.

V and J are TRBV7-2 and TRBJ1-3; D remains ambiguous. Germline CDR1 SGHTA, CDR2 FQGNSA. V gave up 6 bases and J gave up 0 bases, with 12 bases separating them. The CDR3 is 15 amino acids. CDR3 DNA: TGTGCCAGCAGTCCGACGGCGAGCTCTGGAAACACCATATATTTT. This sequence encodes CASSPTASSGNTIYF.

The chain couples TRBV28 to TRBJ1-3, with D uncertain. Trimming left V 2 bases short and J 6 bases short, with 11 bases between. The CDR3 spans 14 residues. From germline, CDR1 is MDHEN and CDR2 SYDVKM. CDR3 sequence (DNA): TGTGCCAGCAGTTTAGGAGCCCCTGTAAACACCATATATTTT. As protein: CASSLGAPVNTIYF.

The table lists this clonotype with a few counts. The rearrangement uses TRBV6-6 and TRBJ1-5; TRBD1 matches 7 bases. Unmatched junction bases numbered 7, after V lost 11 bases and J lost 3 bases. The CDR3 has 13 amino acids. Germline lookup yields CDR1 MNHNY and CDR2 SVGAGI (reference sequence). CDR3: CASEDRSNQPQHF. The DNA for the CDR3 is TGTGCCTCCGAGGACAGGTCCAATCAGCCCCAGCATTTT.

This clonotype was found a few times. This chain uses TRBV18 with TRBJ2-1; TRBD2 agrees at 7 bases. This CDR3 is built from 16 residues. Germline CDR1 reads KGHSH; CDR2 reads LQKENI. Trimming removed 4 bases from V and 4 bases from J; junction bases left unmatched: 10. CDR3 nucleotide sequence: TGTGCCAGCTCACTCCCAGGGTTGGGACTATACAATGAGCAGTTCTTC. Protein: CASSLPGLGLYNEQFF. The variable domain in full, completed from reference TRBV18 and TRBJ2-1, reads NAGVMQNPRHLVRRRGQEARLRCSPMKGHSHVYWYRQLPEEGLKFMVYLQKENIIDESGMPKERFSAEFPKEGPSILRIQQVVRGDSAAYFCASSLPGLGLYNEQFFGPGTRLTVL.

At least ten counts were recorded for this clonotype. V usage is TRBV9 and J usage is TRBJ2-2; 7 bases align to TRBD2. The trim removed 4 bases at V and 6 bases at J, leaving 6 bases unmatched. This CDR3 is 14 amino acids long. The germline V gene encodes CDR1 SGDLS and CDR2 YYNGEE. The CDR3, as DNA: TGTGCCAGCAGCCCCGGCGGGGGATCCGGGGAGCTGTTTTTT. It codes for CASSPGGGSGELFF.

The chain recombines TRBV20-1 with TRBJ1-1; D is uncertain. Germline CDR1 reads DFQATT; CDR2 reads SNEGSKA (reference sequence). The CDR3 runs 11 residues. V gave up 7 bases and J gave up 2 bases, with 8 bases separating them. The DNA for the CDR3 is TGCAGTGTGGATTCTAACACTGAAGCTTTCTTT. Its protein is CSVDSNTEAFF.

This clonotype was recorded a few times. V usage is TRBV28 and J usage is TRBJ2-7; perhaps TRBD2 as D (6 bases). Germline lookup yields CDR1 MDHEN and CDR2 SYDVKM. V was pared by 5 bases and J by 0 bases, with 14 bases between. This CDR3 comprises 15 residues. The CDR3 reads CASSRRLEPSYEQYF. The CDR3 DNA follows: TGTGCCAGCAGTCGGAGACTAGAACCCTCCTACGAGCAGTACTTC.

This chain uses TRBV5-1 with TRBJ2-3; D is unresolved. V gave up 1 base and J gave up 6 bases, with 18 bases separating them. CDR1 is SGHRS, CDR2 YFSETQ, per germline. CDR3 length: 16 residues. CDR3 region: CASSLKDRSSGDTQYF. CDR3 DNA sequence: TGCGCCAGCAGCTTGAAGGATCGCAGTTCCGGGGATACGCAGTATTTT.